Here is one T cell receptor (beta chain) with its context. No cognate antigen has been identified for it. One base away there is no much larger clone; base qualities are not given. Each collaborating institution followed its own protocols to collect whole blood in K2EDTA tubes. For TCRbeta analysis, collaborators shipped samples as frozen whole blood, isolated PBMCs, or DNA extracted from either of those sample types. The immunoSEQ Assay, a bias-controlled multiplex PCR, was used to amplify TCRbeta CDR3 regions from genomic DNA. The authors' pipeline ran thus. Within the assay, amplification of reference gene primers was used to estimate how many nucleated cells each sample contained. Sequence reads were collapsed and filtered to measure the absolute abundance of every unique TCRbeta CDR3 rearrangement. For each sample, productive Simpson clonality was calculated by taking the square root of Simpson's diversity index across productive rearrangements. TCRdb re-hosts the immuneACCESS table, in-frame sequences only. Its copies lack some clones; in the studies checked, an unresolved V gene accounts for under half of them, and the cause for the rest is not known. V and J calls plus clone size are reproduced from that table; the DNA served to infer D and trimming. The sample table shows fewer than 70,000 clones, and roughly nine tenths are seen once. The ten top clones hold 2.5% to 3% of the sample.

The data were obtained in a study of blood T cell repertoires in COVID-19 (TCRdb year 2020). About the full investigation: Samples covering the acute and convalescent phases of COVID-19 were provided by collaborators in the United States, Italy and Spain. Deeply sampled blood TCRbeta repertoires from subjects exposed to, actively infected with, or recovered from COVID-19 were included in the dataset. The material from the prospective study consisted of cDNA or gDNA derived from T cells, B-cell-depleted T cells, or PBMCs. Samples were obtained from the ongoing ImmuneRACE study (first 160 participants) and from about 1,300 subjects provided by 6 global collaborators. A de-identified subject ID, COVID-19 status, age in years and sex were almost always included in the sample metadata. The repertoires were made available in a free public database intended to serve as a resource for research on the immune response to SARS-CoV-2. Where available, HLA class I and class II types were obtained from metadata supplied by the sample provider rather than from assay-based typing. Overall results and qualifications from the work: The amount of clinical and demographic metadata varied by source and participant and was provided uncurated.

V and J are truncated by 2 bases and 5 bases respectively, leaving an intervening sequence of 9 bases. The CDR3 runs 13 amino acids, cysteine and phenylalanine included. Of all the DNA, just the CDR3 is kept, 39 bases in frame from base 1. CDR1 MNHEY and CDR2 SVGAGI were looked up in the germline V gene. The sample comprised peripheral blood. The clonotype was recovered from a man in his fifties or sixties with acute or convalescent COVID-19. The sequence is built from TRBV6-5 and TRBJ1-1, with the D gene not clear enough to name. The nucleotides read TGTGCCAGCAGTTACCGTGTCAGGACTGAAGCTTTCTTT. Its protein is CASSYRVRTEAFF.